This entry concerns a single T cell receptor (beta chain). CDR3 size: 12 residues. Trimming pared 0 bases from V and 9 bases from J, leaving 8 bases between. Germline assignment: CDR1 MRHNA and CDR2 SNTAGT. This entry comes from a study of radiotherapy plus CTLA-4 blockade in lung cancer. Background on the study: Objective responses were observed in about 17% of patients, and disease control was achieved by around 31%.

Some clones are missing from TCRdb's copy, which holds only in-frame ones; the method was immunoSEQ multiplex PCR. The sample has about 91,000 clones, 72% seen once. CTLA-4 blockade with ipilimumab, together with focal radiation, was given to patients with chemo-refractory metastatic non-small-cell lung cancer. This chain connects TRBV6-4 to TRBJ1-1; D not certain. This receptor was taken from a human donor with non-small cell lung cancer that progressed on radiotherapy plus ipilimumab. The sequencing here drew on peripheral blood, taken from a patient treated with radiotherapy plus ipilimumab. CDR3 DNA sequence: TGTGCCAGCAGTGACTCTACCGGGAAAGCTTTCTTT. Protein product: CASSDSTGKAFF.